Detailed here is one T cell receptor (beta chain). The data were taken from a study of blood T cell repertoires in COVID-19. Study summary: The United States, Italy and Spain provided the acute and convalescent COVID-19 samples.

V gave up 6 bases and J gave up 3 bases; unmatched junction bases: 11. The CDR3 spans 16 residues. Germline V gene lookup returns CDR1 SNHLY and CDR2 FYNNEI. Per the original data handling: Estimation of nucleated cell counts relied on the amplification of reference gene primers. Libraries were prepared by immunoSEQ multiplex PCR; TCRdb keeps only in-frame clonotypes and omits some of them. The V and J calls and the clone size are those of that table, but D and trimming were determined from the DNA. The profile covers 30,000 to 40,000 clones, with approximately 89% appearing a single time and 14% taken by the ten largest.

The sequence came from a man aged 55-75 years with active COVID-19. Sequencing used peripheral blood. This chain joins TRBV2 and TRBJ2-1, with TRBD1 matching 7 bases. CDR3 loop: CASRDSGGAGYNEQFF. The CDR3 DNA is TGTGCCAGCAGAGATTCAGGGGGTGCGGGCTACAATGAGCAGTTCTTC.